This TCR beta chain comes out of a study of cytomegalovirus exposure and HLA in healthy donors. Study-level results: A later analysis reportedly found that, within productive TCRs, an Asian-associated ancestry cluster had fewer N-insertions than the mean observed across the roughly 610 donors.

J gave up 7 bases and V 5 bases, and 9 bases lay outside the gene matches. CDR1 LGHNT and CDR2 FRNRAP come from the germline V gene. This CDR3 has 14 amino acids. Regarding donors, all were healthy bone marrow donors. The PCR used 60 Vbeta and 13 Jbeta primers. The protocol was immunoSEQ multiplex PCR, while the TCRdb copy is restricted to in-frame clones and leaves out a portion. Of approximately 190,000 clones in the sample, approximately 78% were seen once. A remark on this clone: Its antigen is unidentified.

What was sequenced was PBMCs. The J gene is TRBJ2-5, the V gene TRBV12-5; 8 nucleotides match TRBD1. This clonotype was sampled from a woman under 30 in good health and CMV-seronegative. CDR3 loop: CASGPGGVKLTQYF. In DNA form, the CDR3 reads TGTGCTAGTGGTCCAGGGGGCGTGAAGTTGACCCAGTACTTC.